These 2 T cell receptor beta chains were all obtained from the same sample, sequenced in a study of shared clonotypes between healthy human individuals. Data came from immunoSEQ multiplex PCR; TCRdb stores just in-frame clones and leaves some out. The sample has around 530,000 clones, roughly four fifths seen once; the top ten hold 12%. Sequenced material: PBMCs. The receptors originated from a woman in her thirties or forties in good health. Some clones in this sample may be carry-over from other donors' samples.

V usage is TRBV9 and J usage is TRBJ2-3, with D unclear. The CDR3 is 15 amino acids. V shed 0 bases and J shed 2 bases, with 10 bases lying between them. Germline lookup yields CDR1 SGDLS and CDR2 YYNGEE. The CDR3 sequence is CASSVEISHTDTQYF. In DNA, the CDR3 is TGTGCCAGCAGCGTAGAAATCAGCCACACAGATACGCAGTATTTT.

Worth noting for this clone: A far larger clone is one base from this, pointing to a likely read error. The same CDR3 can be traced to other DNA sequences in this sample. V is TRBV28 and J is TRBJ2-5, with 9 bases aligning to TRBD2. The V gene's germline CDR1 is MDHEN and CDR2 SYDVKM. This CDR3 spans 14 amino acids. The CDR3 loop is CASSLAGDVETQYF. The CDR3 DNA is TGTGCCAGTAGTTTAGCGGGAGATGTAGAGACCCAGTACTTC.